This T cell receptor (beta chain) emerged from a study of brain metastases from non-small cell lung cancer (dated by TCRdb to the late 2010s). General notes on the study: In non-small-cell lung cancer patients, the researchers characterized the immune microenvironment of brain metastases and primary tumors that had been resected as matched pairs.

The library was generated by the immunoSEQ multiplex PCR assay. Alongside a 770-gene immune expression panel, the team sequenced the T-cell receptor beta chain repertoire. TCRdb stores this immuneACCESS table with in-frame sequences only. Part of the clones is absent; in the studies checked, under half of the shortfall reflects unresolved V genes, and no reason is known for the rest. The sample has 3,000 to 3,500 clones on record, nearly 97% of them singletons. The ten largest clones add up to under 2% of the sample. A total of 30 to 50 patients with non-small-cell lung cancer that had been surgically resected, each with specimens from both a primary tumor and a brain metastasis, made up the cohort. This clone was observed once. Its antigen specificity is not known. The input lacks base qualities; no much larger clone sits a single base away. From cysteine to phenylalanine, the CDR3 is 14 amino acids long. Only the CDR3 DNA stays, 42 bases, in frame from base 1. The germline V gene (reference sequence) supplies CDR1 LGHDT and CDR2 YNNKEL. Trimming takes 0 bases from V and 3 bases from J, and the germline ends sit 8 bases apart.

This clonotype originated in a donor aged 40 or over with non-small cell lung cancer. The sample taken for sequencing was tumor-adjacent normal tissue. This receptor chain uses TRBV3-1 (or the pseudogene TRBV3-2) and TRBJ1-2; a tentative D match to TRBD1 spans 6 bases. The CDR3 amino acid sequence is: CASSQEGADYGYTF. The DNA is TGTGCCAGCAGCCAAGAGGGGGCTGACTATGGCTACACCTTC.